This TCR beta chain derives from a study of blood T cell repertoires in COVID-19. Produced via immunoSEQ multiplex PCR; TCRdb's table is partial and in-frame only. This sample has 250,000 to 350,000 clones, with approximately 91% found just once. Trimming took 3 bases from V and 6 from J, leaving 6 bases between them. The V gene's germline CDR1 is MNHEY and CDR2 SMNVEV (reference sequence). The CDR3 is 11 amino acids. The clonotype originates from a woman aged 60-75 years with acute or convalescent COVID-19. Sequenced input: peripheral blood. The gene calls are TRBV27 and TRBJ2-7; D not certain. For the CDR3, the DNA is TGTGCCAGCAGTTTTAGGAGCGAGCAGTACTTC. Translated: CASSFRSEQYF.